The present T cell receptor (beta chain) was sequenced within a study of control samples from healthy donors and cancer patients. Libraries were prepared by immunoSEQ multiplex PCR; TCRdb keeps only in-frame clonotypes and omits some of them. The sample has under 150,000 clones, around 86% seen once. Trimming removed 8 bases from V and 2 bases from J; junction bases left unmatched: 8. Germline assignment: CDR1 MNHEY and CDR2 SVGAGI. The CDR3 has 14 amino acids. The receptor was derived from a man in his forties or fifties in good health. Material for sequencing was blood. The chain is built from TRBV6-5 and TRBJ1-1; 7 bases agree with TRBD1. CDR3 in amino acids: CASLTRGRNTEAFF. In DNA, the CDR3 is TGTGCCAGCCTCACAAGGGGGCGAAACACTGAAGCTTTCTTT.